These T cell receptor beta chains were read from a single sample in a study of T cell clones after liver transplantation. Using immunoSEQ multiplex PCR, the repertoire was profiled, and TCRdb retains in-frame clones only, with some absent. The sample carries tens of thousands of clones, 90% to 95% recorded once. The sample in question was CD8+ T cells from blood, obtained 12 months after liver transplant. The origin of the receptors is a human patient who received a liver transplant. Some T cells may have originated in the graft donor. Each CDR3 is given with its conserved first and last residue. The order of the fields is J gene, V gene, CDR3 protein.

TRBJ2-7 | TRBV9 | CASSVGGAPYEQYF
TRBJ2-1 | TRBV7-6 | CASSTGVSSYNEQFF
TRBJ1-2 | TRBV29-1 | CSVEGTAHGYTF
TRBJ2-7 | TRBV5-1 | CASSLDGSYEQYF
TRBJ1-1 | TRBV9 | CASSVGTGGTEAFF
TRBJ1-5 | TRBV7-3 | CASSLTPGWDQPQHF
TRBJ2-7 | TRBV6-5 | CASSYDRGGYEQYF
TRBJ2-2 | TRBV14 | CASSQAGNTGELFF
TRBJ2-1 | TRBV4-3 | CASSQEISGAFYNEQFF
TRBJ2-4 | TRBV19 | CASRIGQGKNIQYF
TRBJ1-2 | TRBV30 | CAWSLGGAEGYTF
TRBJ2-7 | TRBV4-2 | CASSLDGGGYEQYF
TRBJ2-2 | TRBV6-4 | CASSDLGTGELFF
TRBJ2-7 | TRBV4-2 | CASSQDPRGSSYEQYF
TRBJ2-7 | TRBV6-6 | CASSPTELNPYEQYF
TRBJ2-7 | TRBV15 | CATSRGRTGNYEQYF
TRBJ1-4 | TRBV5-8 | CASSLAGGYEKLFF
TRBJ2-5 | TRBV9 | CASSTSGTYQETQYF
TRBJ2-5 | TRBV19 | CASSSPETQYF
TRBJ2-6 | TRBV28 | CASSLLGEGSGANVLTF
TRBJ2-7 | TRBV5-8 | CASSLGAYEQYF
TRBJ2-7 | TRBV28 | CASSTRAENLEQYF
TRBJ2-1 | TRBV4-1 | CASSHRVRSDEQFF
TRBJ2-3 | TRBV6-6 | CASSYRRLAGTDTQYF
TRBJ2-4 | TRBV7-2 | CASSLNRLDIQYF
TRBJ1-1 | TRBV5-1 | CASSFRSWSSTEAFF
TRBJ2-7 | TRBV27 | CASSGDRVYEQYF
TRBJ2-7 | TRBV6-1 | CASSEGTGGFSYEQYF
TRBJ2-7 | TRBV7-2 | CASSSLTIYSYEQYF
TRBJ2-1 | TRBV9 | CASSVVAGASGNNEQFF
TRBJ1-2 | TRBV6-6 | CASSTGEILSRGYTF
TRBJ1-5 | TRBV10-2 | CASSADRNQPQHF
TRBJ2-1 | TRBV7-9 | CASSRLAGDNEQFF
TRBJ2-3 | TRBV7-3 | CASSLGVQSTDTQYF
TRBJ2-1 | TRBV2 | CASPKSANEQFF
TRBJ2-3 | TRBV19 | CASSIGGGRLNTQYF
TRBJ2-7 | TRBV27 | CASSAHPTYEQYF
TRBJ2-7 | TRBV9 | CASSVGTPYYEQYF
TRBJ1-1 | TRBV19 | CASKNRGGGYTEAFF
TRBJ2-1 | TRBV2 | CAIPTGSRYNEQFF
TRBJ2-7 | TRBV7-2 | CASSAWTLHYEQYF
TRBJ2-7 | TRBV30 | CAWGPGRFYEQYF
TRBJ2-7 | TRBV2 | CASSPPSLEQYF
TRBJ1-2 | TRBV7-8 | CASSENIKPGGGYTF
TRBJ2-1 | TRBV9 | CASSLHNEQFF
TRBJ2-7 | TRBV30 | CASQIGQASSYEQYF
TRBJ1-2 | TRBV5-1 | CASSLEFNGYTF
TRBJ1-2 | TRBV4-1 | CASSRLTTDYGYTF
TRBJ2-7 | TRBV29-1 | CSVEDRENYEQYF
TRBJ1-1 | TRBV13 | CASSSLPGNTEAFF
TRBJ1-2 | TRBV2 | CATRGGPRGYTF
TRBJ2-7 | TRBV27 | CASSGSNYEQYF
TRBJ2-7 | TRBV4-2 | CASSQEYRVSSSEQYF
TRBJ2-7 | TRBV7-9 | CASSFKTGGLYEQYF
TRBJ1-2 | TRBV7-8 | CASSLEQGSNSYGYTF
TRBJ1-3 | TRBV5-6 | CASSLGDLSGNTIYF
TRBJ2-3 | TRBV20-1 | CSAGTPRTQYF
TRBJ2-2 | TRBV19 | CASSADRVGGELFF
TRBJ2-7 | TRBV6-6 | CASSYGAGEQYF
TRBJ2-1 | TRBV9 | CASSVDSGTGYEQFF